This T cell receptor beta chain appears in the sequencing data of a study of molecular identifiers for immune sequencing clone quantification. Naive CD8 T cells were picked out by sorting for CD8+CD4-CCR7+CD45RA+. Study outcomes and limitations: More than 97% of effector molecules, versus under 1% of naive-cell molecules, belonged to clones above 20 RNA copies. Among 950,000 to 1,000,000 naive cells, as was reported, spiked Jurkat TCR RNA from one cell was detectable.

Previously described methods and listed TCR primers produced bulk TCR libraries. TCRdb reanalysed the PCR reads using MiXCR and keeps one entry per CDR3 protein. The sample includes about 640,000 distinct CDR3 sequences, 20% of them seen just once. The germline V gene encodes CDR1 MNHEY and CDR2 SVGEGT. This CDR3 spans 15 amino acids. The V segment lost 2 bases and the J segment 5 bases; nucleotides outside the gene matches: 5. The table lists this clonotype with many counts. Antigen unknown. This TCR was sampled from a human donor in good health. Some libraries in this study had Jurkat cell RNA spiked in. The chain couples TRBV6-2 or TRBV6-3 to TRBJ1-1; 10 bases align to TRBD1. The sequenced sample was naive CD8+ T cells from blood, with Jurkat cell RNA spiked in. Subset meaning: FACS-sorted CD8+CD4-CCR7+CD45RA+ naive T cells. CDR3: CASSYDRGQATEAFF. The CDR3 coding sequence is TGTGCCAGCAGTTACGACAGGGGGCAGGCAACTGAAGCTTTCTTT.